This paragraph covers one TCR beta chain sequence. Trimming left V 5 bases short and J 2 bases short, with 11 bases between. This CDR3 has 14 amino acids. CDR1 is MNHEY, CDR2 SMNVEV, per germline (reference sequence). These data originate in a study of follicular helper T cells after annual influenza vaccination. Time point meaning: 2014-2015 season, pre-vaccination. Profiling relied on immunoSEQ multiplex PCR, and the TCRdb table lists in-frame clones only, not all of them. Of about 14,000 clones listed, approximately 85% are singletons. The receptor was isolated from an adult who received the influenza vaccine. Sequences were derived from CXCR5- memory CD4+ T cells sorted from blood, sampled on the day of influenza vaccination. The chain is built from TRBV27 and TRBJ2-3; the D gene is possibly TRBD2 (6 bases). CDR3 nucleotide sequence: TGTGCCAGCAGTCCACGGGGGTTCACAGATACGCAGTATTTT. Translating gives CASSPRGFTDTQYF.